This T cell receptor (beta chain) was sequenced during a study of T cell responses to AZD1222 COVID-19 vaccine. Study as a whole: Pooled together were second doses at about 4 or about 12 weeks.

This CDR3 is 13 amino acids long. V was clipped by 6 bases and J by 7 bases; unmatched bases: 7. Germline CDR1 SGHAT, CDR2 FQNNGV. The data were produced by immunoSEQ multiplex PCR, yet TCRdb's version contains in-frame clones alone and is incomplete. This sample has 150,000 to 200,000 clones, with more than 80% found just once. Whole-study findings and limits: Receipt of two AZD1222 doses was followed by a rise in Spike-specific TCR breadth and depth.

This clone appeared once. What it recognizes is unknown. Sample: peripheral blood, taken on day 0 of AZD1222 vaccination. The sequence came from an adult in good health. V usage is TRBV11-2 and J usage is TRBJ2-5, with 8 nucleotides matching TRBD2. CDR3 residues: CASRRAGVGTQYF. In DNA, the CDR3 is TGTGCCAGCAGACGAGCGGGAGTGGGGACCCAGTACTTC.